The next 11 T cell receptor beta chains were all read from a single sample in a study of CD8+CD57+ T cells in acquired aplastic anemia. Flow cytometry had shown expanded CD8+CD57+ cells in the patients chosen for sequencing. The study profiled TCR beta VDJ and CDR3 using genomic DNA as template. One entry per CDR3 protein, called by TCRdb with MiXCR from the reads. The sample carries 150,000 or so distinct CDR3 sequences, around 43% recorded once. The sample was sorted CD4+, CD8+, or CD8+CD57+ T cells (not recorded which) from PBMCs. The source is a human donor with aplastic anemia.

This clonotype was picked up many times. J is TRBJ2-3 and V is TRBV5-1; D possibly matches TRBD1 or TRBD2 (5 bases each). Germline V gives CDR1 SGHRS, CDR2 YFSETQ. The ends were cut back, 0 bases at V and 3 bases at J, with 11 bases in the middle. There are 15 residues in the CDR3. The CDR3 is CASSLASGATDTQYF. The DNA of the CDR3 is TGCGCCAGCAGCTTGGCGTCCGGGGCAACAGATACGCAGTATTTT. Full variable domain (remainder filled in from reference TRBV5-1 and TRBJ2-3): KAGVTQTPRYLIKTRGQQVTLSCSPISGHRSVSWYQQTPGQGLQFLFEYFSETQRNKGNFPGRFSGRQFSNSRSEMNVSTLELGDSALYLCASSLASGATDTQYFGPGTRLTVL.

This clonotype was seen many times. At one end the junction does not follow the germline gene, possibly because of a read error. This rearrangement joins TRBV25-1 to TRBJ1-1, with TRBD1 matching over 7 bases. This CDR3 has 12 amino acids. CDR1 is MGHDK and CDR2 is SYGVNS in the germline V gene. The CDR3 is CASRQGWTEAVF. DNA of the CDR3: TGTGCCAGCAGACAGGGGTGGACTGAAGCTGTCTTT.

The chain links TRBV25-1 to TRBJ1-6; 10 bases line up with TRBD1. The CDR3 consists of 14 residues. The V gene's germline CDR1 is MGHDK and CDR2 SYGVNS. J lost 10 bases, V lost 6 bases, and 6 bases had no gene match. CDR3 sequence: CASRGTGEGSPLHF. The CDR3 DNA follows: TGTGCCAGCAGGGGGACAGGGGAGGGATCACCCCTCCACTTT.

The J gene is TRBJ2-1, the V gene TRBV10-1, with 7 positions matching TRBD1. This CDR3 spans 15 amino acids. Germline V gene lookup returns CDR1 WNHNN and CDR2 SYGVQD (reference sequence). V gave up 6 bases and J gave up 4 bases; unmatched junction bases: 9. DNA of the CDR3: TGCGCCAGCAGCCCCGGGAAGGGGGCGTACAATGAGCAGTTCTTC. This codes for CASSPGKGAYNEQFF.

There are a few counts of this clonotype. Because it lacks the conserved phenylalanine or tryptophan at the end, this CDR3 is likely a read error. The chain combines TRBV7-2 with TRBJ2-7; tentatively, D is TRBD1 (5 bases). The CDR3 length is 15 residues. Germline V gives CDR1 SGHTA, CDR2 FQGNSA. The germline V and J ends were trimmed by 2 bases and 6 bases, with 17 bases remaining between them. CDR3 residues: CASSLSVSQALEQYP. DNA of the CDR3: TGTGCCAGCAGCTTAAGCGTGTCACAGGCACTCGAGCAGTACCCC.

In this sample, this clonotype turned up a few times. With a much larger clone just one base away, this may be a read error. The chain couples TRBV5-4 to TRBJ2-7; D is possibly TRBD1 or TRBD2 (5 bases each). This CDR3 is built from 14 residues. Germline-derived CDR1 and CDR2 are SGHNT and YYREEE (reference sequence). V was cut by 3 bases and J by 6 bases, with 16 bases left in between. In nucleotides, the CDR3 is TGTGCCAGCAGCTACGGGGCAGGGTCGTCCGAGCAGTACGTC. Translating it yields CASSYGAGSSEQYV.

This clonotype appeared many times. The CDR3 sequence: CASRNTGLGTEAFF. The CDR3 region has the DNA TGTGCCAGTAGAAATACAGGGCTTGGCACTGAAGCTTTCTTT. V is TRBV19 and J is TRBJ1-1; weak D call: TRBD1 (6 bases). Germline V gene data show CDR1 as LNHDA and CDR2 as SQIVND (reference sequence). Trimming removed 6 bases at V and 4 bases at J, with 15 bases between. This CDR3 has 14 amino acids. The complete variable domain, with remaining parts taken from reference TRBV19 and TRBJ1-1, reads DGGITQSPKYLFRKEGQNVTLSCEQNLNHDAMYWYRQDPGQGLRLIYYSQIVNDFQKGDIAEGYSVSREKKESFPLTVTSAQKNPTAFYLCASRNTGLGTEAFFGQGTRLTVV.

V is TRBV20-1 and J is TRBJ2-3; tentatively, D is TRBD1 (5 bases). CDR1 and CDR2 (germline): DFQATT, SNEGSKA (reference sequence). The CDR3 is 12 residues long. The ends were cut back, 3 bases at V and 5 bases at J, with 9 bases in the middle. The CDR3 nucleotides are TGCAGTGCTAGTAAACAGGTAGATACGCAGTATTTT. Translation: CSASKQVDTQYF.

The V call is TRBV24-1, the J call TRBJ1-5; D unresolved. Per the germline V gene, CDR1 is KGHDR and CDR2 is SFDVKD. V gave up 7 bases and J gave up 2 bases, with 8 bases separating them. The length of the CDR3 is 13 residues. The CDR3 loop reads CATSGSGNQPQHF. CDR3 DNA: TGTGCCACCAGCGGGTCCGGCAATCAGCCCCAGCATTTT.

This clonotype was found a few times. The genes are TRBV4-1 and TRBJ2-7; 9 bases are a match to TRBD1. With 0 bases clipped from V and 3 bases from J, the junction kept 6 bases outside the gene matches. Germline values: CDR1 MGHRA, CDR2 YSYEKL. The CDR3 contains 16 residues. Written as DNA, the CDR3 is TGCGCCAGCAGCCAAGATGGGACAGGGTTAGTCTACGAGCAGTACTTC. It yields the protein CASSQDGTGLVYEQYF.

V is TRBV2 and J is TRBJ2-5; TRBD1 matches 9 bases. This CDR3 spans 13 amino acids. The V gene end was trimmed by 8 bases and the J gene end by 7 bases; junction bases not matched to a gene: 8. Germline CDR1 reads SNHLY; CDR2 reads FYNNEI. CDR3 coding DNA: TGTGCCAGCTCCCGGACAGGGGAGAGGACCCAGTACTTC. It specifies CASSRTGERTQYF. Full variable domain (remainder filled in from reference TRBV2 and TRBJ2-5): EPEVTQTPSHQVTQMGQEVILRCVPISNHLYFYWYRQILGQKVEFLVSFYNNEISEKSEIFDDQFSVERPDGSNFTLKIRSTKLEDSAMYFCASSRTGERTQYFGPGTRLLVL.